This T cell receptor (beta chain) is drawn from a study of T cell changes during pregnancy in multiple sclerosis. TCRdb's copy holds only in-frame clones and misses some; the assay was immunoSEQ multiplex PCR. The sample yields around 120,000 clones, 80% to 95% seen once. There are 15 residues in the CDR3. This clonotype was obtained from a female donor with multiple sclerosis, enrolled in a pregnancy study. The rearrangement uses TRBV21-1 and TRBJ1-3; the table's D gene call, TRBD1, was not cross checked with the DNA. TRBV21-1 is a pseudogene. The material was peripheral blood, obtained after pregnancy. Written as DNA, the CDR3 is TGTGCCAGCAGCACAGGGTTTGACACTGGAAACACCATATATTTT. Residues: CASSTGFDTGNTIYF.